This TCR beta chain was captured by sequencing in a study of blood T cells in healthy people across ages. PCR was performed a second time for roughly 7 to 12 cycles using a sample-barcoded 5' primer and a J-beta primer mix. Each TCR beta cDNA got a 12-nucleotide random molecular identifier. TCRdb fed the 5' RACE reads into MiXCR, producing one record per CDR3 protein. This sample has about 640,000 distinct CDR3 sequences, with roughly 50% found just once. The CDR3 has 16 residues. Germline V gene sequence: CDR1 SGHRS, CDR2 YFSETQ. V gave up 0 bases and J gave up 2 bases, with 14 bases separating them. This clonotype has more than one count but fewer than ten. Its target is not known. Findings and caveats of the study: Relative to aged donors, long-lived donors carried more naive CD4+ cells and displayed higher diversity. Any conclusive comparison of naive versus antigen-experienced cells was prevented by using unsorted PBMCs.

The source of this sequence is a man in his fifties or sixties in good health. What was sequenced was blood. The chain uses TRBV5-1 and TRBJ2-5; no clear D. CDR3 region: CASSLDGTVPQETQYF. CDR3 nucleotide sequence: TGCGCCAGCAGCTTGGATGGAACGGTGCCTCAAGAGACCCAGTACTTC.